The 7 T cell receptor beta chains below were found in one sample sequenced in a study of neoadjuvant anti-PD-1 for oral cavity cancer. Only in-frame clones appear in the TCRdb table, and some are missing; sequencing was by immunoSEQ multiplex PCR. The sample contains some 71,000 clones, over 70% of which appear only once. Sequenced here: PBMCs, sampled before nivolumab (anti-PD-1) treatment. The receptor set was obtained from a person aged 35-79 years with oral cavity squamous cell carcinoma.

V usage is TRBV20-1 and J usage is TRBJ1-3, with D unresolved. Germline loops: CDR1 DFQATT, CDR2 SNEGSKA (reference sequence). This CDR3 is built from 11 residues. V gave up 1 base and J gave up 4 bases, with 2 bases separating them. CDR3 residues: CSARGGNTIYF. The DNA of the CDR3 is TGCAGTGCTAGAGGGGGAAACACCATATATTTT.

The chain combines TRBV10-3 with TRBJ2-7; 7 nucleotides align to TRBD1. Germline lookup yields CDR1 ENHRY and CDR2 SYGVKD. The CDR3 has 14 residues. The junction had 1 base not matched to a gene; V was cut back by 0 bases and J by 2 bases. The CDR3 sequence: CAISESGTAYEQYF. CDR3 nucleotide sequence: TGTGCCATCAGTGAGTCAGGGACAGCCTACGAGCAGTACTTC.

Of note for this clone: The junction does not match germline at one end; this may be a read error. The chain combines TRBV7-9 with TRBJ1-5, with D perhaps TRBD1 (5 bases). Per germline, CDR1 SEHNR and CDR2 FQNEAQ (reference sequence). CDR3 length: 15 amino acids. The CDR3 sequence: CASSLAGGGNQPQHF. In nucleotides, the CDR3 is TGTGCCAGCAGCCTAGCGGGGGGGGGCAATCAGCCCCAGCATTTT.

A single count supports this clone. The V gene is TRBV10-3, the J gene TRBJ1-5, with TRBD1 as a possible D gene (5 bases). The germline V gene encodes CDR1 ENHRY and CDR2 SYGVKD. The CDR3 spans 14 residues. The V and J ends lost 4 bases and 5 bases respectively, with 12 bases between them. The CDR3 is CAISGGDSYQPQHF. CDR3 nucleotide sequence: TGTGCCATCAGTGGGGGCGACAGCTATCAGCCCCAGCATTTT.

This chain links TRBV19 with TRBJ2-5, with a weak D call TRBD1 (5 bases). Germline lookup yields CDR1 LNHDA and CDR2 SQIVND (reference sequence). Trimming stripped 5 bases from V and 4 bases from J, with 14 bases between. There are 14 residues in the CDR3. The CDR3 coding sequence is TGTGCCAGTAGTGACAGTGTGGCTAGAGAGACCCAGTACTTC. Translated, it gives CASSDSVARETQYF.

V gene TRBV27 combines with J gene TRBJ1-5; D ambiguous. CDR1 is MNHEY, CDR2 SMNVEV, per germline (reference sequence). V lost 5 bases, J lost 0 bases, and 8 bases lay in between. This CDR3 comprises 14 residues. CDR3: CASSEKYSNQPQHF. CDR3 coding DNA: TGTGCCAGCAGTGAGAAATATAGCAATCAGCCCCAGCATTTT.

The V and J genes are TRBV7-2 and TRBJ1-2, with D unclear. The V gene's germline CDR1 is SGHTA and CDR2 FQGNSA. Trimming pared 5 bases from V and 10 bases from J, leaving 14 bases between. The CDR3 has 12 amino acids. The CDR3 loop is CASSLIFGDYTF. CDR3 bases: TGTGCCAGCAGCCTAATTTTCGGGGACTACACCTTC.